A selection of T cell receptor beta chains follows, all from one sample in a study of PD-1 blockade in classical Hodgkin lymphoma. Assay used: immunoSEQ multiplex PCR; TCRdb lists only in-frame clones, some missing. The sample lists 19,000 or so clones; 87% were seen once. Sequencing was done on a sample of CD8+ T cells from blood. These receptors originate from a human donor with classical Hodgkin lymphoma. The CDR3 runs from the conserved cysteine through the conserved F or W. A D gene is named only where the DNA matches it firmly. A row's size may be missing; if present it is once, few, many or a size class.

clone size: NA
D gene: TRBD2
V gene: TRBV25-1
J gene: TRBJ2-2
CDR3 DNA: TGTGCCAGCAGTGAACGCCCTGGGGGGGGGACCGGGGAGCTGTTTTTT
CDR3 protein: CASSERPGGGTGELFF

clone size: NA
D gene: NA
V gene: TRBV10-3
J gene: TRBJ2-7
CDR3 DNA: TGTGCCATCAGTGATCCTCCCGGCGGAATTACAAACTACGAGCAGTACTTC
CDR3 protein: CAISDPPGGITNYEQYF

clone size: NA
D gene: TRBD2
V gene: TRBV27
J gene: TRBJ2-1
CDR3 DNA: TGTGCCAGCAGTTTCGGGGGGAGGGCCTACAATGAGCAGTTCTTC
CDR3 protein: CASSFGGRAYNEQFF

clone size: NA
D gene: TRBD1
V gene: TRBV6-5
J gene: TRBJ2-7
CDR3 DNA: TGTGCCAGCAGTTACTTACCCGGACAGGGGGCGCGCGAGCAGTACTTC
CDR3 protein: CASSYLPGQGAREQYF

clone size: NA
D gene: TRBD2
V gene: TRBV7-2
J gene: TRBJ2-3
CDR3 DNA: TGTGCCAGCAGCCTGACTAGCGGGAATCGGGATACGCAGTATTTT
CDR3 protein: CASSLTSGNRDTQYF

clone size: few
D gene: NA
V gene: TRBV6-4
J gene: TRBJ2-3
CDR3 DNA: TGTGCCAGCAGTGACTCCCTCGGGGATGGGGCAGATACGCAGTATTTT
CDR3 protein: CASSDSLGDGADTQYF

clone size: NA
D gene: NA
V gene: TRBV11-2
J gene: TRBJ2-1
CDR3 DNA: TGTGCCAGCAGCTTAGTCATCCTAGCAGGCAATGAGCAGTTCTTC
CDR3 protein: CASSLVILAGNEQFF

clone size: NA
D gene: NA
V gene: TRBV28
J gene: TRBJ2-5
CDR3 DNA: TGTGCCAGCAGTCCCCGGGGTTCAGAGACCCAGTACTTC
CDR3 protein: CASSPRGSETQYF

clone size: NA
D gene: TRBD1
V gene: TRBV5-8
J gene: TRBJ1-1
CDR3 DNA: TGTGCCAGCAGACCAACAGGGGGCTTTTTTCGGAACACTGAAGCTTTCTTT
CDR3 protein: CASRPTGGFFRNTEAFF

clone size: NA
D gene: NA
V gene: TRBV5-4
J gene: TRBJ2-5
CDR3 DNA: TGTGCCAGCAGCCGCGGGACATGGGGCCGAGAGACCCAGTACTTC
CDR3 protein: CASSRGTWGRETQYF

clone size: NA
D gene: NA
V gene: TRBV19
J gene: TRBJ1-1
CDR3 DNA: TGTGCCAGTAGTATTATGCCGAGAATCGGCACTGAAGCTTTCTTT
CDR3 protein: CASSIMPRIGTEAFF

clone size: NA
D gene: NA
V gene: TRBV4-3
J gene: TRBJ2-7
CDR3 DNA: TGCGCCAGCAGCCAAGATAGGGCAGGGGGAGGCGAGCAGTACTTC
CDR3 protein: CASSQDRAGGGEQYF